One and the same sample provided the 30 T cell receptor beta chains below, sequenced in a study of cytomegalovirus exposure and HLA in healthy donors (dated by TCRdb to about 2017). The library was made by the immunoSEQ multiplex PCR assay. The multiplex PCR relied on a mix of 60 forward primers for TCR Vbeta segments and 13 reverse primers for TCR Jbeta segments. TCRdb holds this immuneACCESS table with in-frame rearrangements only. Some clones are missing; in checked studies, unresolved V genes explain under half, and the rest has no known cause. Here the sample has 95,000 to 100,000 clones; roughly 70% occur a single time. Around 9.3% of the sample lies in the top ten. Sequencing input: PBMCs. The receptors originated from a man aged 45-60 years in good health and CMV-seronegative.

This clone appeared once. This chain connects TRBV29-1 to TRBJ2-7; the match to TRBD1 covers 7 bases. This CDR3 region has 12 residues. The germline CDR1 and CDR2 sequences are SQVTM and ANQGSEA. With 6 bases clipped from V and 3 bases from J, the junction kept 5 bases outside the gene matches. The CDR3 DNA reads as TGCAGCGTACAGGGGTCCGGCTACGAGCAGTACTTC. Protein product: CSVQGSGYEQYF.

The rearrangement uses TRBV11-2 and TRBJ2-7, with 15 bases aligning to TRBD2. This CDR3 has 15 residues. Germline CDR1 SGHAT, CDR2 FQNNGV. V shed 4 bases and J 11 bases; nucleotides not matched to a gene: 9. DNA for the CDR3: TGTGCCAGCAGCTCCACCGGGACTAGCGGGAGGTTCGAGTACTTC. This codes for CASSSTGTSGRFEYF.

This clone was seen once. This CDR3 is CASSQREQETQYF. CDR3 coding DNA: TGTGCCAGCAGCCAACGGGAACAAGAGACCCAGTACTTC. J is TRBJ2-5 and V is TRBV4-2; the D gene is possibly TRBD2 (5 bases). The CDR3 extends over 13 amino acids. From germline, CDR1 is LGHNA and CDR2 YNFKEQ. V dropped 2 bases and J dropped 2 bases, with 6 bases sitting between them.

The CDR3 loop reads CASSAGGGFNQPQHF. The CDR3 nucleotides read TGTGCCAGTAGTGCCGGGGGGGGGTTCAATCAGCCCCAGCATTTT. The genes are TRBV19 and TRBJ1-5, with D perhaps matching TRBD1 (5 bases). Germline CDR1 is LNHDA and CDR2 is SQIVND (reference sequence). V was trimmed by 5 bases and J by 3 bases, leaving 14 bases between them. This CDR3 contains 15 residues.

The chain couples TRBV28 to TRBJ2-4, with 8 nucleotides matching TRBD1. The CDR3 consists of 15 residues. V gave up 0 bases and J gave up 7 bases; unmatched junction bases: 5. Per germline, CDR1 MDHEN and CDR2 SYDVKM. The CDR3 sequence is CASSLWGQGANIQYF. CDR3 in DNA: TGTGCCAGCAGTTTATGGGGGCAGGGGGCGAACATTCAGTACTTC.

V and J are TRBV29-1 and TRBJ2-5, with 7 bases lining up with TRBD2. V shed 6 bases and J 5 bases; nucleotides not matched to a gene: 9. This CDR3 is 13 amino acids long. Germline CDR1 and CDR2: SQVTM and ANQGSEA. The DNA of the CDR3 is TGCAGCGTCGGAGTCGCGGGGGTGGAGACCCAGTACTTC. Residues: CSVGVAGVETQYF.

In nucleotides, the CDR3 is TGTGCCTGGAGTGGGACTAGCGGGGCCTACAATGAGCAGTTCTTC. This translates into CAWSGTSGAYNEQFF. The chain links TRBV30 to TRBJ2-1; 12 bases line up with TRBD2. Germline assignment: CDR1 GTSNPN and CDR2 SVGIG (reference sequence). This CDR3 has 15 residues. The trim removed 1 base at V and 2 bases at J, leaving 0 bases unmatched.

The chain links TRBV28 to TRBJ1-1; 7 bases align to TRBD1. CDR1 is MDHEN, CDR2 SYDVKM, per germline. J lost 0 bases, V lost 5 bases, and 6 bases had no gene match. CDR3 size: 15 residues. Written as DNA, the CDR3 is TGTGCCAGCAGTCAAAGACAGGGAATGAACACTGAAGCTTTCTTT. Translation gives CASSQRQGMNTEAFF.

The CDR3 here is CASSVTGYNSPLHF. DNA for the CDR3: TGTGCCAGCAGCGTAACAGGCTATAATTCACCCCTCCACTTT. The chain couples TRBV9 to TRBJ1-6, with D possibly being TRBD1 (5 bases). This CDR3 is built from 14 residues. V dropped 1 base and J dropped 3 bases, with 5 bases sitting between them. Germline V lookup: CDR1 SGDLS, CDR2 YYNGEE.

The chain links TRBV5-1 to TRBJ2-5; possible D gene TRBD2, 6 bases. The J call may be faulty, since TRBJ2-7 better matches the DNA end. Per germline, CDR1 SGHRS and CDR2 YFSETQ. This CDR3 is 16 amino acids long. CDR3 region: CASSLAVLGLRFEQYF. The CDR3, as DNA: TGCGCCAGCAGCTTGGCCGTATTGGGACTCAGGTTCGAGCAGTACTTC.

In its sample, this clone was seen a few times. The V gene is TRBV19, the J gene TRBJ1-4, with a possible D match to TRBD1 (5 bases). The CDR3 is 15 residues long. Germline V CDR1 and CDR2: LNHDA, SQIVND (reference sequence). V was shortened by 2 bases and J by 0 bases, with 7 bases between the two germline ends. DNA for the CDR3: TGTGCCAGTAGTATAAGGGGATCAACTAATGAAAAACTGTTTTTT. Translated: CASSIRGSTNEKLFF.

The chain combines TRBV5-1 with TRBJ1-2; D possibly corresponds to TRBD1 (6 bases). The CDR3 consists of 16 residues. Germline V CDR1 and CDR2: SGHRS, YFSETQ. The germline V and J ends were trimmed by 0 bases and 7 bases, with 19 bases remaining between them. CDR3 region: CASSLEGTHSLGGYTF. The CDR3 region has the DNA TGCGCCAGCAGCTTGGAGGGGACACATTCATTGGGTGGCTACACCTTC.

This chain joins TRBV2 and TRBJ1-1; D ambiguous. CDR1 is SNHLY and CDR2 is FYNNEI in the germline V gene. The CDR3 extends over 14 amino acids. V dropped 10 bases and J dropped 2 bases, with 17 bases sitting between them. This CDR3 reads CANLRYSGNTEAFF. In DNA form, the CDR3 reads TGTGCCAACCTTCGCTACTCGGGAAACACTGAAGCTTTCTTT. Complete variable domain (other parts from reference TRBV2 and TRBJ1-1): EPEVTQTPSHQVTQMGQEVILRCVPISNHLYFYWYRQILGQKVEFLVSFYNNEISEKSEIFDDQFSVERPDGSNFTLKIRSTKLEDSAMYFCANLRYSGNTEAFFGQGTRLTVV.

V usage is TRBV28 and J usage is TRBJ1-4; 7 bases are a match to TRBD1. This CDR3 is 12 amino acids long. The germline gives CDR1 MDHEN, CDR2 SYDVKM. The ends lost 9 bases at V and 3 bases at J; junction bases unmatched: 1. The DNA for the CDR3 is TGTGCCAGTCAGGGGGCTAATGAAAAACTGTTTTTT. The encoded protein is CASQGANEKLFF.

The gene calls are TRBV15 and TRBJ2-5; 12 bases map to TRBD2. The junction had 7 bases not matched to a gene; V was cut back by 0 bases and J by 5 bases. Germline loops: CDR1 LNHNV, CDR2 YYDKDF (reference sequence). The CDR3 is made up of 17 amino acids. The CDR3 sequence: CATSRDLAGGNGETQYF. Written as DNA, the CDR3 is TGTGCCACCAGCAGAGACCTAGCGGGAGGGAACGGGGAGACCCAGTACTTC.

A remark on this clone: The sample contains more than one DNA sequence encoding this CDR3. This chain uses TRBV27 with TRBJ2-2; no clear D. Trimming took off 0 bases at V and 4 bases at J, with 6 bases between the two ends. Per germline, CDR1 MNHEY and CDR2 SMNVEV (reference sequence). The CDR3 runs to 14 residues. The DNA for the CDR3 is TGTGCCAGCAGTTTATCCGGTCTCACCGGGGAGCTGTTTTTT. It specifies CASSLSGLTGELFF.

This clone came up a few times. V usage is TRBV9 and J usage is TRBJ2-6, with 12 positions matching TRBD2. The ends lost 4 bases at V and 2 bases at J; junction bases unmatched: 1. The germline V gene encodes CDR1 SGDLS and CDR2 YYNGEE. CDR3 size: 16 residues. The DNA for the CDR3 is TGTGCCAGCAGCCTAGCGGGGGGGGCTGGGGCCAACGTCCTGACTTTC. Protein: CASSLAGGAGANVLTF.

V is TRBV18 and J is TRBJ2-3; 7 bases match TRBD1. This CDR3 has 18 residues. V lost 5 bases to trimming and J lost 0 bases; unmatched junction nucleotides: 14. Germline V gene sequence: CDR1 KGHSH, CDR2 LQKENI. The CDR3 DNA follows: TGTGCCAGCTCATCTCCCCCGGGACAGCGTCCGAGCACAGATACGCAGTATTTT. This translates into CASSSPPGQRPSTDTQYF.

The genes are TRBV11-2 and TRBJ2-2; D may be TRBD2 (7 bases). This CDR3 spans 16 amino acids. V dropped 1 base and J dropped 0 bases, with 9 bases sitting between them. The germline gives CDR1 SGHAT, CDR2 FQNNGV. The CDR3 reads CASSLGEGANTGELFF. In DNA, the CDR3 is TGTGCCAGCAGCTTAGGGGAGGGGGCGAACACCGGGGAGCTGTTTTTT.

J is TRBJ2-1 and V is TRBV27; D possibly corresponds to TRBD1 (5 bases). This CDR3 has 14 residues. Germline CDR1 MNHEY, CDR2 SMNVEV (reference sequence). Between the trimmed V and J ends, which lost 8 bases and 2 bases, there was a span of 13 bases. The CDR3 protein is CASSLRVAYNEQFF. CDR3 sequence (DNA): TGTGCCAGCTCACTCAGGGTAGCCTACAATGAGCAGTTCTTC.

The rearrangement uses TRBV5-1 and TRBJ2-3, with TRBD2 matching 7 bases. The CDR3 is 16 residues long. Germline values: CDR1 SGHRS, CDR2 YFSETQ. The J segment lost 2 bases and the V segment lost 0 bases, leaving 6 bases of the junction unmatched. The CDR3 loop is CASSLVASGYTDTQYF. The CDR3 DNA sequence: TGCGCCAGCAGCTTGGTCGCTAGCGGCTACACAGATACGCAGTATTTT.

This rearrangement joins TRBV6-1 to TRBJ2-7; D unresolved. This CDR3 is built from 13 residues. Trimming took off 2 bases at V and 4 bases at J, with 9 bases between the two ends. The germline V gene encodes CDR1 MNHNS and CDR2 SASEGT. CDR3 sequence reads: CASSEPPTYEQYF. Here the CDR3 DNA reads TGTGCCAGCAGTGAACCACCAACTTACGAGCAGTACTTC.

The V call is TRBV18, the J call TRBJ2-1, with 9 positions matching TRBD1. The V gene end was trimmed by 3 bases and the J gene end by 8 bases; junction bases not matched to a gene: 11. The CDR3 runs 16 residues. The germline V gene encodes CDR1 KGHSH and CDR2 LQKENI. The CDR3: CASSPQRGTGRDEQFF. CDR3 DNA sequence: TGTGCCAGCTCACCCCAGCGTGGGACAGGGAGGGATGAGCAGTTCTTC.

This chain links TRBV7-8 with TRBJ1-1; 7 bases map to TRBD1. The length of the CDR3 is 12 residues. Germline CDR1 and CDR2: SGHVS and FQNEAQ. With V trimmed by 5 bases and J by 5 bases, 2 bases remained unmatched. CDR3 sequence (DNA): TGTGCCAGCAGCCCAGGGGGGACTGAAGCTTTCTTT. Protein sequence: CASSPGGTEAFF.

The J gene is TRBJ2-3, the V gene TRBV7-9; the D gene is possibly TRBD2 (6 bases). The CDR3 is made up of 17 amino acids. From germline, CDR1 is SEHNR and CDR2 FQNEAQ (reference sequence). Trimming left V 1 base short and J 2 bases short, with 16 bases between. DNA for the CDR3: TGTGCCAGCAGCTTAGGAAATCATGGAGGGGCCACAGATACGCAGTATTTT. This encodes CASSLGNHGGATDTQYF. The complete variable domain, with remaining parts taken from reference TRBV7-9 and TRBJ2-3, reads DTGVSQNPRHKITKRGQNVTFRCDPISEHNRLYWYRQTLGQGPEFLTYFQNEAQLEKSRLLSDRFSAERPKGSFSTLEIQRTEQGDSAMYLCASSLGNHGGATDTQYFGPGTRLTVL.

The V gene is TRBV28, the J gene TRBJ1-1, with a possible D match to TRBD1 (6 bases). This CDR3 spans 15 amino acids. Trimming cost V 8 bases and J 3 bases, with 19 bases left between them. Germline V gene data show CDR1 as MDHEN and CDR2 as SYDVKM. The DNA for the CDR3 is TGTGCCAGCTCCCCCTCCCAGGGGCGCTACACTGAAGCTTTCTTT. It codes for CASSPSQGRYTEAFF.

V gene TRBV7-6 combines with J gene TRBJ1-5; a possible D gene is TRBD1 (6 bases). This CDR3 contains 16 residues. Trimming stripped 1 base from V and 6 bases from J, with 16 bases between. Germline V gene data show CDR1 as SGHVS and CDR2 as FNYEAQ. The CDR3 nucleotides are TGTGCCAGCAGCTTAGAAGCGTGGGGAGGGGGTCAGCCCCAGCATTTT. Translated: CASSLEAWGGGQPQHF.

The chain recombines TRBV4-2 with TRBJ1-2, with 10 bases matching TRBD1. The CDR3 is made up of 16 amino acids. Germline trimming cut 0 bases from V and 2 bases from J; bases unmatched to any gene: 3. Germline V gene sequence: CDR1 LGHNA, CDR2 YNFKEQ. The CDR3 bases are TGTGCCAGCAGCCAAGATGGACAGGGGGAGAACTATGGCTACACCTTC. It yields the protein CASSQDGQGENYGYTF.

The chain couples TRBV19 to TRBJ1-3; D may be TRBD1 (5 bases). With 7 bases removed from V and 8 bases from J, the gap between germline ends came to 12 bases. The CDR3 totals 12 residues. Per the germline V gene, CDR1 is LNHDA and CDR2 is SQIVND (reference sequence). This CDR3 is CASTGQGDTIYF. The DNA for the CDR3 is TGTGCCAGTACCGGGCAAGGGGACACCATATATTTT. Combining the CDR3 with reference TRBV19 and TRBJ1-3 gives the whole variable domain DGGITQSPKYLFRKEGQNVTLSCEQNLNHDAMYWYRQDPGQGLRLIYYSQIVNDFQKGDIAEGYSVSREKKESFPLTVTSAQKNPTAFYLCASTGQGDTIYFGEGSWLTVV.

The gene calls are TRBV27 and TRBJ1-1, with D unclear. Trimming took off 5 bases at V and 0 bases at J, with 10 bases between the two ends. This CDR3 has 14 amino acids. Germline V gene data show CDR1 as MNHEY and CDR2 as SMNVEV (reference sequence). CDR3 protein: CASSPSQVNTEAFF. CDR3 in DNA: TGTGCCAGCAGTCCATCTCAGGTGAACACTGAAGCTTTCTTT.